This TCR beta chain was captured in a study of blood T cell repertoires in COVID-19. Study summary: Collection of acute and convalescent COVID-19 samples took place in the United States, Italy and Spain. Sample material is recorded as cDNA or gDNA derived from T cells, B-cell-depleted T cells, or PBMCs.

Libraries were prepared by immunoSEQ multiplex PCR; TCRdb keeps only in-frame clonotypes and omits some of them. The table includes approximately 410,000 clones, approximately 90% detected once. In its sample, this clone was seen once. The CDR3 loop spans 17 amino acids. In germline, CDR1 is KGHSH, CDR2 LQKENI. V dropped 0 bases and J dropped 2; count of bases not matched to a gene: 7. The clonotype originates from a woman aged 25 to 45 with active or convalescent COVID-19. The sample taken for sequencing was peripheral blood. The chain uses TRBV18 and TRBJ2-3; 8 bases align to TRBD2. The CDR3 protein is CASSPPSGTRFTDTQYF. CDR3 coding DNA: TGTGCCAGCTCACCACCGTCGGGGACTAGGTTCACAGATACGCAGTATTTT.